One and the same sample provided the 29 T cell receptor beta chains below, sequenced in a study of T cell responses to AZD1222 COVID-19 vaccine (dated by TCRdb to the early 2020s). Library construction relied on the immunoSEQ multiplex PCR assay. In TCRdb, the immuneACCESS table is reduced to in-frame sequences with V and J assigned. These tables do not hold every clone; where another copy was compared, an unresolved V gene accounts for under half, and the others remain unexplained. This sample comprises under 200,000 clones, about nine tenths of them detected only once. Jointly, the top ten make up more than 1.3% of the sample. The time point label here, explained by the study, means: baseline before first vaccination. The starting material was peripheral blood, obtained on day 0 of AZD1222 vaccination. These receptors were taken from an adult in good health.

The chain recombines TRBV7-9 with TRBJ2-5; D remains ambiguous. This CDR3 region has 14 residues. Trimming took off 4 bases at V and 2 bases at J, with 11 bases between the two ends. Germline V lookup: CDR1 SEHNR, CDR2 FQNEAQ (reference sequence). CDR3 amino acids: CASSSSLSQETQYF. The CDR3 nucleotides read TGTGCCAGCAGCTCCTCTCTCTCTCAAGAGACCCAGTACTTC. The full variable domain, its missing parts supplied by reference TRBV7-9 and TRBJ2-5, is DTGVSQNPRHKITKRGQNVTFRCDPISEHNRLYWYRQTLGQGPEFLTYFQNEAQLEKSRLLSDRFSAERPKGSFSTLEIQRTEQGDSAMYLCASSSSLSQETQYFGPGTRLLVL.

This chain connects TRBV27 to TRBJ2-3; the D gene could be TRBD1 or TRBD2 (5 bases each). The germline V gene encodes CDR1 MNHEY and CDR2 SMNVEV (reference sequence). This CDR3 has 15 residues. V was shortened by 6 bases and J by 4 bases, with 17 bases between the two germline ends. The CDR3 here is CASSPGFRGADTQYF. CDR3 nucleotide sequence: TGTGCCAGCAGCCCCGGTTTCCGGGGCGCAGATACGCAGTATTTT.

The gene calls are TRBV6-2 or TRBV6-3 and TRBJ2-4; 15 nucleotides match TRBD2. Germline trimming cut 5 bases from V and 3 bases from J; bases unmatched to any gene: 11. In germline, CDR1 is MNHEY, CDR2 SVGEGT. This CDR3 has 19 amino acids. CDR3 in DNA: TGTGCCAGCAGTCGGACCGGGACTAGCGGGGGGTCGGGCAAAAACATTCAGTACTTC. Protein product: CASSRTGTSGGSGKNIQYF.

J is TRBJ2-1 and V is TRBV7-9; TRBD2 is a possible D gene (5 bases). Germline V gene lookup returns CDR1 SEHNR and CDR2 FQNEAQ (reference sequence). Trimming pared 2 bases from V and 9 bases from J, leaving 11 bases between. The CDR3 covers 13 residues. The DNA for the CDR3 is TGTGCCAGCAGCTTAATGGAGGATTCTGAGCAGTTCTTC. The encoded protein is CASSLMEDSEQFF.

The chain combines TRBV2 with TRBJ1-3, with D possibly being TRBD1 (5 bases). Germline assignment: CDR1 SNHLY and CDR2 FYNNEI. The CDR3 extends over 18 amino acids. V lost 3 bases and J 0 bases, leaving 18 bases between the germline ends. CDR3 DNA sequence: TGTGCCAGCAGTGACGGGCAGGGTATTACCCTCTCTGGAAACACCATATATTTT. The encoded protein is CASSDGQGITLSGNTIYF.

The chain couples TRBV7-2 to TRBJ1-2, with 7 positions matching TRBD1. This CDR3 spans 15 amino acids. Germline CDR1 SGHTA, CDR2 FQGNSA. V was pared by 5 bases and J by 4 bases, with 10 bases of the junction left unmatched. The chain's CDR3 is CASSTRGGDGYGYTF. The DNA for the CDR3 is TGTGCCAGCAGCACCAGGGGGGGCGACGGCTATGGCTACACCTTC.

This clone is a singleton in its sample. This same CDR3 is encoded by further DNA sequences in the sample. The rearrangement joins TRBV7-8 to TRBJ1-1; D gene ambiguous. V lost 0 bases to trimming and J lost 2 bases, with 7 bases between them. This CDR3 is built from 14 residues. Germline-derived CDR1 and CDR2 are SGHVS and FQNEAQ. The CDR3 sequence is CASSLAGPNTEAFF. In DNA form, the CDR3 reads TGTGCCAGCAGCTTAGCCGGACCAAACACTGAAGCTTTCTTT. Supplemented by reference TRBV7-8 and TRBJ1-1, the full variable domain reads GAGVSQSPRYKVAKRGQDVALRCDPISGHVSLFWYQQALGQGPEFLTYFQNEAQLDKSGLPSDRFFAERPEGSVSTLKIQRTQQEDSAVYLCASSLAGPNTEAFFGQGTRLTVV.

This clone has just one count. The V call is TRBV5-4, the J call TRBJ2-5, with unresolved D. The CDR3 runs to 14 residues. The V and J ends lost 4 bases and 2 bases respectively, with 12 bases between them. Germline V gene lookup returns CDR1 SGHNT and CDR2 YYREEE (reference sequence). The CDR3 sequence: CASSVPGRQETQYF. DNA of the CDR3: TGTGCCAGCAGCGTACCGGGCCGACAAGAGACCCAGTACTTC.

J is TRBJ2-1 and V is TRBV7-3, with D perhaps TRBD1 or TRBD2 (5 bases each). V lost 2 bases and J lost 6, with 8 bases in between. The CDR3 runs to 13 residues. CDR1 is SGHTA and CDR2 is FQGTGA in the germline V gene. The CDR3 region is CASSLVGGNEQFF. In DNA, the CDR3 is TGTGCCAGCAGCTTAGTTGGGGGCAATGAGCAGTTCTTC.

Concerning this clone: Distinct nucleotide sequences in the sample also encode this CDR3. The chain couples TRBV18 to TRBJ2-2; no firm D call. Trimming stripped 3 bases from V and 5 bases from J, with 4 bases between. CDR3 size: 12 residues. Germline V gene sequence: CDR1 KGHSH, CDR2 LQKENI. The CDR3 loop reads CASSPLTGELFF. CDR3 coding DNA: TGTGCCAGCTCACCCTTAACCGGGGAGCTGTTTTTT.

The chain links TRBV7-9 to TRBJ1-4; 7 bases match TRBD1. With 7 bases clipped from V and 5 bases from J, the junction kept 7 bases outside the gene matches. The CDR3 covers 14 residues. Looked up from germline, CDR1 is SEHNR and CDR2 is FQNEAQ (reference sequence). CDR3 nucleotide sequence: TGTGCCAGCACCAGGACAGGAGGAAATGAAAAACTGTTTTTT. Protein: CASTRTGGNEKLFF.

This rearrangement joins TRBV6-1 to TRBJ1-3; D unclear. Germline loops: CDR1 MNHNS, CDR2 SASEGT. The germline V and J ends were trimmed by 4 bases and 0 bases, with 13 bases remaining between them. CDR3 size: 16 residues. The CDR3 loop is CASSAVVAHSGNTIYF. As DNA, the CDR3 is TGTGCCAGCAGTGCCGTGGTAGCCCACTCTGGAAACACCATATATTTT.

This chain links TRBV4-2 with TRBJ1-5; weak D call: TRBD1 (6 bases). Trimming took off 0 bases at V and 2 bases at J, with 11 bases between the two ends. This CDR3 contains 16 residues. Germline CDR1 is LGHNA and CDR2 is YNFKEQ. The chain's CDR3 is CASSQDYRGGNQPQHF. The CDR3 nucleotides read TGTGCCAGCAGCCAAGATTATAGGGGGGGCAATCAGCCCCAGCATTTT.

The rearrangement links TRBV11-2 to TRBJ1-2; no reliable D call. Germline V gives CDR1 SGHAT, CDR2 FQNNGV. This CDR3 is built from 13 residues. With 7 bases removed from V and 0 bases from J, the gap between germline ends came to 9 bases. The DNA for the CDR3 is TGTGCCAGCAAACTTAAAGCTAACTATGGCTACACCTTC. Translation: CASKLKANYGYTF.

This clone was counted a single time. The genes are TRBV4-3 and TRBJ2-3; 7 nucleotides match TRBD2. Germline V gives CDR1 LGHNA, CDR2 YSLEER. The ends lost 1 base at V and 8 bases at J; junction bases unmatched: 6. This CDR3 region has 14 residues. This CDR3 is CASSQGGGRGTQYF. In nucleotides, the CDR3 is TGCGCCAGCAGCCAAGGCGGGGGTAGGGGTACGCAGTATTTT.

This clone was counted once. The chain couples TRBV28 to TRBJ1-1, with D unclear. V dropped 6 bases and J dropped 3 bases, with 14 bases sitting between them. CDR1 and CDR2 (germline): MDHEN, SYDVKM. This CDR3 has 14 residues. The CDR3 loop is CASSPWGLDTEAFF. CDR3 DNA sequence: TGTGCCAGCAGCCCATGGGGTCTGGACACTGAAGCTTTCTTT.

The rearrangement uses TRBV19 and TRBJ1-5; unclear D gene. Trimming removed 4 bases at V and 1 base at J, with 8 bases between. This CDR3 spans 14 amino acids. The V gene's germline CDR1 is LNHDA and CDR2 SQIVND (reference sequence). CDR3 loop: CASSNVGSNQPQHF. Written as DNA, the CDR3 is TGTGCCAGTAGTAACGTGGGGAGCAATCAGCCCCAGCATTTT.

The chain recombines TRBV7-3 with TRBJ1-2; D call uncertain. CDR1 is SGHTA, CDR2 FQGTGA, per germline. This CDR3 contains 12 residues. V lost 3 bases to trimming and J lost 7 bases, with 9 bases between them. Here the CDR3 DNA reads TGTGCCAGCAGCTTGGACGGAAGTGGCTACACCTTC. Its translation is CASSLDGSGYTF.

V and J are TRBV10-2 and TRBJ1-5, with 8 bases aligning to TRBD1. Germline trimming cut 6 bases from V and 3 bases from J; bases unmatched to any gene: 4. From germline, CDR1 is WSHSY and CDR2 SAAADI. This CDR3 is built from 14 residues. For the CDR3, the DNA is TGCGCCAGCAGGGCAGGGGGCTACAATCAGCCCCAGCATTTT. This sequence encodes CASRAGGYNQPQHF.

The CDR3 DNA is TGTGCCAGCAGCACAAGGACAGGGAGTCTCTACGAGCAGTACTTC. This encodes CASSTRTGSLYEQYF. V is TRBV5-4 and J is TRBJ2-7; 8 bases line up with TRBD1. Germline trimming cut 4 bases from V and 3 bases from J; bases unmatched to any gene: 9. The CDR3 is made up of 15 amino acids. CDR1 is SGHNT and CDR2 is YYREEE in the germline V gene (reference sequence).

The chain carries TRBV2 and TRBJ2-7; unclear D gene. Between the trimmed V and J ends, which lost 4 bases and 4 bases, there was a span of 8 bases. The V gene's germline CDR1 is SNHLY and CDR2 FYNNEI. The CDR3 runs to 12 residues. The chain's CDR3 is CASSATGYEQYF. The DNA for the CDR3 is TGTGCCAGCAGTGCCACGGGTTACGAGCAGTACTTC. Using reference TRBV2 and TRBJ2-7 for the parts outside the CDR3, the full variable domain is EPEVTQTPSHQVTQMGQEVILRCVPISNHLYFYWYRQILGQKVEFLVSFYNNEISEKSEIFDDQFSVERPDGSNFTLKIRSTKLEDSAMYFCASSATGYEQYFGPGTRLTVT.

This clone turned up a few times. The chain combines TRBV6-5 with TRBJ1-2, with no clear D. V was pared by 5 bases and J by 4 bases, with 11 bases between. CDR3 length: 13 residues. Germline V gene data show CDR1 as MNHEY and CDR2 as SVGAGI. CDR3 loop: CASSLTTRYGYTF. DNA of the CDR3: TGTGCCAGCAGTCTCACGACGCGCTATGGCTACACCTTC.

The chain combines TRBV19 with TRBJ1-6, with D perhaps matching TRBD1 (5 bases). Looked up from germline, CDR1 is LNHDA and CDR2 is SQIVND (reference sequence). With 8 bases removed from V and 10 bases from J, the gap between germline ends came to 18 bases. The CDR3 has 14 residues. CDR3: CASSLPGSGSPLHF. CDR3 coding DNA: TGTGCCAGTTCTCTTCCAGGGTCGGGGTCACCCCTCCACTTT. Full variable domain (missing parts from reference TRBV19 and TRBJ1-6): DGGITQSPKYLFRKEGQNVTLSCEQNLNHDAMYWYRQDPGQGLRLIYYSQIVNDFQKGDIAEGYSVSREKKESFPLTVTSAQKNPTAFYLCASSLPGSGSPLHFGNGTRLTVT.

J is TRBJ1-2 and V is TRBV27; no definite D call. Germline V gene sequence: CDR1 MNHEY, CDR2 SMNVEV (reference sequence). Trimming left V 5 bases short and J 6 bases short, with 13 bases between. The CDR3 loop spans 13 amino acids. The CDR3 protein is CASSPGLRNGYTF. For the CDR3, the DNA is TGTGCCAGCAGTCCGGGCCTTAGAAATGGCTACACCTTC.

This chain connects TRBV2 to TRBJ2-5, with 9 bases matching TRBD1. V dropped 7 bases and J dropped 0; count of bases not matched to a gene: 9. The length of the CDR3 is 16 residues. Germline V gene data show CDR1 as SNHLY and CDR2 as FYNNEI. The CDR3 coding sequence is TGTGCCAGCAAACCGGGACAGGGATATAACCAAGAGACCCAGTACTTC. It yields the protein CASKPGQGYNQETQYF.

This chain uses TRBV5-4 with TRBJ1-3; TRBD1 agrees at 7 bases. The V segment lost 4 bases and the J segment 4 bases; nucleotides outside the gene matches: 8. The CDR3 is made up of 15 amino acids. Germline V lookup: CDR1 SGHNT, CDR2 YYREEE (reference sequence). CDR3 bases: TGTGCCAGCAGCCACAACAGGGGCGACGGAAACACCATATATTTT. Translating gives CASSHNRGDGNTIYF.

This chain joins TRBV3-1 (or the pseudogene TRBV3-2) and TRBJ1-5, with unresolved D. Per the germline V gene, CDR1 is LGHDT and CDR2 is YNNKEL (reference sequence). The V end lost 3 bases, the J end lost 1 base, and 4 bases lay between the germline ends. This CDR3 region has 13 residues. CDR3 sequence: CASSQGSNQPQHF. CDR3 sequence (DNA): TGTGCCAGCAGCCAGGGAAGCAATCAGCCCCAGCATTTT.

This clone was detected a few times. The CDR3 bases are TGTGCCAGCAGTGAAGAGAGCTCTGGGGCCAACGTCCTGACTTTC. This translates into CASSEESSGANVLTF. The chain employs TRBV6-4 and TRBJ2-6; unclear D gene. The length of the CDR3 is 15 residues. Germline lookup yields CDR1 MRHNA and CDR2 SNTAGT. V was shortened by 3 bases and J by 0 bases, with 6 bases between the two germline ends.

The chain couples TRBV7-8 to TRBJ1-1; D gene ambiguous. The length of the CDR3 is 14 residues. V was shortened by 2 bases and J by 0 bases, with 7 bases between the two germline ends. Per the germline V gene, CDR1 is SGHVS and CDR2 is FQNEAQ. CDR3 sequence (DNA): TGTGCCAGCAGCTTAAAACAAATGAACACTGAAGCTTTCTTT. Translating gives CASSLKQMNTEAFF. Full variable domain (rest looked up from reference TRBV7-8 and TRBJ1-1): GAGVSQSPRYKVAKRGQDVALRCDPISGHVSLFWYQQALGQGPEFLTYFQNEAQLDKSGLPSDRFFAERPEGSVSTLKIQRTQQEDSAVYLCASSLKQMNTEAFFGQGTRLTVV.